This entry features one T cell receptor beta chain sequence. What it binds is unknown. The same CDR3 also results from other DNA sequences found in this sample. The entry originates in a study of shared clonotypes between healthy human individuals. Study-level information: Each donor's CD4 naive and CD4 memory cells filled three plates apiece, CD8 naive two, and CD8 memory one. Overall study findings and caveats: Among a handful of donors, roughly 5% of naive CD4 clonotypes were found in common.

Here immunoSEQ multiplex PCR was the method, and the copy in TCRdb shows in-frame clones only, minus some. The sample records millions of clones, around nine tenths being singletons. V dropped 1 base and J dropped 6; count of bases not matched to a gene: 2. Germline values: CDR1 LNHNV, CDR2 YYDKDF (reference sequence). The CDR3 totals 14 residues. The origin of this receptor is a man aged 18 to 30 in good health. The chain carries TRBV15 and TRBJ2-2; 7 bases match TRBD1. The sample was naive CD4+ T cells sorted from blood. Subset of the sample: CD45RA+ positively selected. The CDR3 region is CATSRGQGAGELFF. In DNA form, the CDR3 reads TGTGCCACCAGCAGAGGACAGGGAGCCGGGGAGCTGTTTTTT.